These T cell receptor beta chains were read from a single sample in a study of blood T cell repertoires in COVID-19. Produced via immunoSEQ multiplex PCR; TCRdb's table is partial and in-frame only. Of 35,000 to 50,000 clones in the sample, 80% to 90% were seen once. The sample was peripheral blood. These receptors all stem from a woman in her 70s in a cohort sampled during active COVID-19. Both conserved end residues are part of each CDR3. The D gene is left open where the match is weak. Clone size, where shown, is once, few, many, or a class for clones that have expanded.

clone size	V gene	D gene	J gene	CDR3 protein	CDR3 DNA
.	TRBV11-2	.	TRBJ2-4	CASSLGGQEKSYF	TGTGCCAGCAGCTTAGGAGGGCAGGAGAAATCGTACTTC
.	TRBV7-2	.	TRBJ2-7	CASSSSRLIYEQYF	TGTGCCAGCAGCTCATCGCGTTTGATCTACGAGCAGTACTTC
.	TRBV10-3	.	TRBJ2-5	CAISDITGAGETQYF	TGTGCCATCAGTGACATTACAGGGGCGGGGGAGACCCAGTACTTC
.	TRBV9	.	TRBJ2-7	CASSVADFSSYEQYF	TGTGCCAGCAGCGTAGCGGACTTCAGCTCCTACGAGCAGTACTTC
.	TRBV28	TRBD2	TRBJ2-2	CASSQPKSGRAYTGELFF	TGTGCCAGCAGTCAACCAAAAAGCGGGAGGGCCTATACCGGGGAGCTGTTTTTT
.	TRBV18	.	TRBJ2-2	CASSGSNTGELFF	TGTGCCAGCAGCGGATCGAACACCGGGGAGCTGTTTTTT
.	TRBV28	.	TRBJ1-6	CAIPGRGDSPLHF	TGTGCCATCCCGGGGAGGGGCGATTCACCCCTCCACTTT
.	TRBV7-9	TRBD2	TRBJ2-7	CASSRTSGSYEQYF	TGTGCCAGCAGCCGGACTAGTGGTTCCTACGAGCAGTACTTC
.	TRBV7-9	.	TRBJ1-2	CASSRAGNYGYTF	TGTGCCAGCAGTCGCGCGGGGAACTATGGCTACACCTTC
.	TRBV3-1/TRBV3-2	TRBD1	TRBJ2-1	CASSQGTGGVNEQFF	TGTGCCAGCAGCCAAGGGACAGGGGGGGTTAATGAGCAGTTCTTC
.	TRBV6-2/TRBV6-3	.	TRBJ1-1	CASSYSRAGGTEAFF	TGTGCCAGCAGTTACTCGAGGGCGGGGGGCACTGAAGCTTTCTTT
few	TRBV5-4	TRBD2	TRBJ2-1	CASSSTSGSYNEQFF	TGTGCCAGCAGCTCCACTAGCGGGAGTTACAATGAGCAGTTCTTC
.	TRBV5-1	TRBD1	TRBJ2-1	CASSWAGTANEQFF	TGCGCCAGCAGCTGGGCCGGGACAGCTAATGAGCAGTTCTTC